One sample yielded the 31 T cell receptor beta chains listed below, sequenced in a study of tumor-infiltrating lymphocytes in primary liver carcinoma. Total RNA (around 500 ng) served as template for TCR beta cDNA synthesis primed by a constant-region primer. Slightly modified ARM-PCR, run as three nested multiplex PCR rounds, produced the TCR beta libraries. The study ran its first two PCR rounds for roughly 10 cycles each, using TRBV1-TRBV30 forward primers and a C-beta reverse primer. TCRdb ran MiXCR on the multiplex PCR reads and lists one entry per CDR3 protein. The table lists about 74,000 distinct CDR3 sequences, approximately 70% of them singletons. Starting material for RNA and DNA co-extraction consisted of roughly 19-30 mg of unsorted bulk tissue. Sequencing used liver tumor tissue from sampling region 4. Subset here: tumor region T4, right-lateral pole. Source of these receptors: a middle-aged man with primary liver carcinoma and hepatitis B virus infection.

A note on this clonotype: One end of the junction does not line up with germline, which may come from a read error. This rearrangement joins TRBV29-1 to TRBJ2-5, with 7 bases identical to TRBD2. This CDR3 comprises 13 residues. Germline lookup yields CDR1 SQVTM and CDR2 ANQGSEA. The CDR3 region has the DNA TGCAGCCTCGGTGGGAGGGCCGCTGAGACACAGTACTTC. This gives the protein CSLGGRAAETQYF.

Worth noting for this clonotype: Sequence at one end of the junction differs from germline and may be a read error. The rearrangement uses TRBV6-1 and TRBJ2-2; possibly TRBD1 or TRBD2 for D (5 bases each). This CDR3 has 13 residues. From germline, CDR1 is MNHNS and CDR2 SASEGT. CDR3: CASSEQGTGKLFF. DNA of the CDR3: TGTGCCAGCAGTGAGCAGGGCACCGGGAAGCTGTTTTTT.

For this clonotype: This is likely a read error, given that the CDR3 carries no conserved phenylalanine or tryptophan at its end. J is TRBJ2-5 and V is TRBV11-2, with D tentatively TRBD1 or TRBD2 (5 bases each). Germline V gives CDR1 SGHAT, CDR2 FQNNGV. Between the trimmed V and J ends, which lost 11 bases and 5 bases, there was a span of 18 bases. The CDR3 is made up of 13 amino acids. CDR3 amino acids: CAGSLGERETQYS. CDR3 bases: TGTGCCGGCTCCCTGGGGGAGAGGGAGACCCAGTACTCC.

The chain joins TRBV2 to TRBJ2-7; TRBD2 aligns across 10 bases. This CDR3 spans 15 amino acids. The germline CDR1 and CDR2 sequences are SNHLY and FYNNEI. The junction had 9 bases not matched to a gene; V was cut back by 4 bases and J by 6 bases. The CDR3 spells CASSVWASGSSEQYF. CDR3 nucleotide sequence: TGTGCCAGCAGTGTTTGGGCTAGCGGGAGTAGCGAGCAGTACTTC.

This clonotype was counted many times. A much larger clone lies a single base off, so this may be a read error. V and J are TRBV6-5 and TRBJ2-7; 9 bases are a match to TRBD1. The CDR3 runs to 17 residues. Looked up from germline, CDR1 is MNHEY and CDR2 is SVGAGI. CDR3 amino acids: CASSHSYDRTGAFPQYF. The CDR3 nucleotides read TGTGCCAGCAGTCACTCGTACGACAGGACAGGGGCATTCCCTCAGTACTTC.

Remarks on this clonotype: One end of the junction fails to match germline, which may point to a read error. J is TRBJ2-3 and V is TRBV11-2; no clear D gene. The CDR3 covers 14 residues. Germline values: CDR1 SGHAT, CDR2 FQNNGV. The CDR3 protein is CASNPGSPSDTQHF. The CDR3, as DNA: TGTGCCAGCAACCCGGGCTCCCCGTCAGATACGCAACATTTT.

Of note for this clonotype: The junction departs from germline at one end; a sequencing error may be responsible. The rearrangement joins TRBV12-3 or TRBV12-4 to TRBJ2-5, with a possible D match to TRBD1 (6 bases). CDR3 size: 16 residues. CDR3 coding DNA: TGTGCCAGCAGCCCCGATCTGGGGACAAGGCAGGAGACGCAGTACTTC. Its protein product is CASSPDLGTRQETQYF.

Concerning this clonotype itself: One end of the junction does not line up with germline, which may come from a read error. The chain is built from TRBV5-1 and TRBJ2-3; D may be TRBD2 (5 bases). The CDR3 spans 16 residues. CDR1 SGHRS and CDR2 YFSETQ come from the germline V gene. CDR3 DNA: TGCGGCAGCTCGCCAAATAGCGTGACCCCAGCAGATACGCAGTATTTT. Translation: CGSSPNSVTPADTQYF.

This clonotype occurred many times. The V and J genes are TRBV29-1 and TRBJ2-1; 8 bases align to TRBD1. The germline gives CDR1 SQVTM, CDR2 ANQGSEA. CDR3 length: 13 amino acids. The J segment lost 9 bases and the V segment lost 6 bases, leaving 10 bases of the junction unmatched. This CDR3 is CSVGRTGLGEQFF. The CDR3, as DNA: TGCAGCGTCGGACGGACAGGGTTGGGTGAGCAGTTCTTC.

This clonotype showed up many times. This sequence joins TRBV29-1 and TRBJ2-2; 9 bases match TRBD1. The CDR3 has 15 residues. V gave up 2 bases and J gave up 6 bases; unmatched junction bases: 7. The germline gives CDR1 SQVTM, CDR2 ANQGSEA. The DNA of the CDR3 is TGCAGCGTTGAAACGAGAGGACAGGGGCCCGGGGAGCTGTTTTTT. Translating gives CSVETRGQGPGELFF.

A remark on this clonotype: A much larger clonotype is one base distant, so this may be a read error. The rearrangement links TRBV16 to TRBJ1-5; D is possibly TRBD1 (6 bases). The DNA end lines up better with TRBJ2-3; the J call may be wrong. Germline assignment: CDR1 KGHSY and CDR2 FQNENV. The CDR3 is 16 amino acids. CDR3 DNA sequence: TGTGCCAGCAGCCATCTCGGGACATTTAGCAATCAGCCCCAGTATTTT. This translates into CASSHLGTFSNQPQYF.

On this clonotype itself: At one end, the junction sequence differs from germline, possibly due to a read error. The V gene is TRBV5-5, the J gene TRBJ2-2; tentatively, D is TRBD2 (6 bases). Per germline, CDR1 SGHKS and CDR2 YYEKEE (reference sequence). The CDR3 sequence is 18 residues long. CDR3 region: CASSHPPGDPANTGEPLF. The CDR3 bases are TGTGCCAGCAGCCACCCCCCGGGGGATCCCGCGAACACCGGGGAACCGCTTTTT.

This clonotype counts as medium-sized. This chain uses TRBV11-2 with TRBJ2-1; the match to TRBD2 covers 7 bases. The CDR3 length is 16 residues. CDR1 is SGHAT, CDR2 FQNNGV, per germline. The J segment lost 3 bases and the V segment lost 1 base, leaving 6 bases of the junction unmatched. The CDR3 protein is CASSLGWTRDYNEQFF. In DNA form, the CDR3 reads TGTGCCAGCAGCTTAGGCTGGACTAGGGACTACAATGAGCAGTTCTTC.

In its sample, this clonotype was seen once. Just one base apart from a much larger clone, this may be a read error. This sequence joins TRBV28 and TRBJ2-7; the match to TRBD2 covers 10 bases. There are 14 residues in the CDR3. From germline, CDR1 is MDHEN and CDR2 SYDVKM. The DNA of the CDR3 is TGTGCCAGCAGCCCTCTAGCGGGAGCGGGCGAGCACTACTTC. This sequence encodes CASSPLAGAGEHYF. Full variable domain (outside the CDR3, taken from reference TRBV28 and TRBJ2-7): DVKVTQSSRYLVKRTGEKVFLECVQDMDHENMFWYRQDPGLGLRLIYFSYDVKMKEKGDIPEGYSVSREKKERFSLILESASTNQTSMYLCASSPLAGAGEHYFGPGTRLTVT.

To note about this clonotype: No conserved phenylalanine or tryptophan ends this CDR3, so it is likely a read error. The DNA is left out, because the CDR3 cannot be placed on it with certainty; the CDR3 is given as TCRdb lists it. The V and J genes are TRBV11-1 and TRBJ2-7. The germline gives CDR1 SGHAT, CDR2 FQDESV (reference sequence). The CDR3 is 15 amino acids long, termini counted. The CDR3 reads CASSLEAIVSYEEYS.

Concerning this clonotype itself: This may be a read error, as it is one base from a much larger clone. The chain couples TRBV12-3 or TRBV12-4 to TRBJ1-3; no reliable D call. The ends were cut back, 5 bases at V and 6 bases at J, with 11 bases in the middle. The CDR3 has 13 amino acids. The chain's CDR3 is CASSRGLLNTIYF. In DNA, the CDR3 is TGTGCCAGCAGTCGCGGATTATTAAACACCATATATTTT.

A note on this clonotype: The CDR3 does not close with the conserved phenylalanine or tryptophan, likely indicating a read error. The gene calls are TRBV10-3 and TRBJ1-2, with 7 bases lining up with TRBD1. The length of the CDR3 is 14 residues. The trim removed 8 bases at V and 7 bases at J, leaving 13 bases unmatched. Germline CDR1 reads ENHRY; CDR2 reads SYGVKD. The CDR3 bases are TGTGCCATCGGCTTTCAGGGGGAAGGTCGTGGCTACACCCTC. Its protein is CAIGFQGEGRGYTL.

The V and J genes are TRBV21-1 and TRBJ2-7; TRBD2, the D gene given by the table, was not confirmed from the DNA. TRBV21-1 represents a pseudogene. This CDR3 contains 13 residues. The CDR3 loop reads CAMDQGLAHEQYF. CDR3 DNA sequence: TGTGCCATGGACCAAGGACTAGCCCACGAGCAGTATTTC.

With regard to this clonotype: Relative to the germline gene, one junction end is altered; a read error may explain this. The CDR3 loop reads CVSSDGTGYNEQFF. DNA for the CDR3: TGCGTCAGCAGTGATGGGACTGGCTACAATGAGCAATTCTTC. The chain uses TRBV10-1 and TRBJ2-1, with D maybe TRBD2 (6 bases). The CDR3 extends over 14 amino acids. Per the germline V gene, CDR1 is WNHNN and CDR2 is SYGVQD (reference sequence).

The rearrangement links TRBV29-1 to TRBJ2-7, with D possibly TRBD1 on 6 matching bases. Germline loops: CDR1 SQVTM, CDR2 ANQGSEA. The CDR3 is 16 amino acids. V gave up 4 bases and J gave up 2 bases, with 21 bases separating them. The CDR3: CSVGPRVGQTPYEQYF. CDR3 coding DNA: TGCAGCGTTGGTCCCCGGGTCGGACAGACCCCCTACGAGCAGTACTTC.

In regard to this clonotype: A junction end diverges from the germline sequence, so it may reflect a read error. This sequence joins TRBV10-3 and TRBJ2-2; D is undetermined. The germline gives CDR1 ENHRY, CDR2 SYGVKD. The CDR3 length is 16 residues. Written as DNA, the CDR3 is TGTGACATCAGCCCCTCGCCCCGGGTGGACACCGGGGAGCTGTTTTTT. Translation: CDISPSPRVDTGELFF.

Notes on this clonotype: At one boundary the junction diverges from the germline segment, which might be a read error. The chain has TRBV11-2 and TRBJ2-5, with D possibly being TRBD2 (6 bases). Germline V gene lookup returns CDR1 SGHAT and CDR2 FQNNGV. CDR3 length: 16 residues. For the CDR3, the DNA is TGTGGCAGCAGCATAGGAAGTAGCGGCCCGGGGGAGACCCAGTACTTC. Protein: CGSSIGSSGPGETQYF.

This clonotype was seen repeatedly, ten times or more. This chain joins TRBV10-3 and TRBJ2-3; D gene unclear. Looked up from germline, CDR1 is ENHRY and CDR2 is SYGVKD. The CDR3 covers 18 residues. The V gene lost 0 bases and the J gene lost 2 bases, with 18 bases spanning the gap. In DNA, the CDR3 is TGTGCCATCAGTGAGTCGTTTTCAGGATCACAACTCACAGATACGCAGTATTTT. It yields the protein CAISESFSGSQLTDTQYF.

Only one count was recorded for this clonotype. The junction differs from germline at one of its ends, possibly a read error. The rearrangement uses TRBV6-5 and TRBJ2-7; 9 bases agree with TRBD2. The V gene's germline CDR1 is MNHEY and CDR2 SVGAGI. The length of the CDR3 is 15 residues. CDR3: CASSCGGAGGYEQYF. CDR3 nucleotide sequence: TGTGCCAGCAGTTGCGGGGGGGCAGGGGGGTACGAGCAGTACTTT.

This clonotype was picked up one time. Just one base apart from a much larger clone, this may be a read error. V usage is TRBV7-9 and J usage is TRBJ2-5, with 9 nucleotides matching TRBD2. The CDR3 has 15 residues. Trimming removed 1 base from V and 7 bases from J; junction bases left unmatched: 7. Germline lookup yields CDR1 SEHNR and CDR2 FQNEAQ (reference sequence). The CDR3: CASSLEGGRAGTQYF. The CDR3 coding sequence is TGTGCCAGCAGCTTAGAAGGCGGGAGGGCAGGGACCCAGTACTTC.

Concerning this clonotype: Sequence at one end of the junction differs from germline and may be a read error. V gene TRBV11-2 combines with J gene TRBJ1-5; no clear D gene. This CDR3 is built from 14 residues. CDR1 and CDR2 from the germline V gene are SGHAT and FQNNGV. The CDR3 nucleotides read TGTGCTAGCAGCACCGGACGGTGTCCCGAGCCCCGGCATTTT. The encoded protein is CASSTGRCPEPRHF. The variable domain in full, with the rest retrieved from reference TRBV11-2 and TRBJ1-5, is EAGVAQSPRYKIIEKRQSVAFWCNPISGHATLYWYQQILGQGPKLLIQFQNNGVVDDSQLPKDRFSAERLKGVDSTLKIQPAKLEDSAVYLCASSTGRCPEPRHFGDGTRLSIL.

This clonotype was seen only a few times. The rearrangement joins TRBV28 to TRBJ1-2; the D gene is possibly TRBD1 (6 bases). Trimming shortened V by 4 bases and J by 3 bases, and 27 bases separated the two germline ends. The CDR3 runs 19 residues. Germline V gives CDR1 MDHEN, CDR2 SYDVKM. Here the CDR3 DNA reads TGTGCCAGCAGTTCCTCGGGACTTATGGATGCAGGGGATGACTATGGCTACACCTTC. This gives the protein CASSSSGLMDAGDDYGYTF.

Concerning this clonotype: A read error is likely, as this CDR3 ends without the conserved phenylalanine or tryptophan. No DNA is shown, since the ends of the CDR3 on it are uncertain; the CDR3 is the one TCRdb lists. The J gene is TRBJ2-7, the V gene TRBV7-8; the table assigns TRBD2, which was not confirmed against the DNA. Germline loops: CDR1 SGHVS, CDR2 FQNEAQ. Including both end residues, the CDR3 is 15 amino acids long. CDR3 sequence reads: CASSLGTSGSYERYL.

At least ten counts were recorded for this clonotype. The CDR3 DNA reads TGTGCCAGCAGGCTACCTGTCTCCTACGAGCAGTACTTC. Its translation is CASRLPVSYEQYF. The chain couples TRBV28 to TRBJ2-7; D is unresolved. This CDR3 has 13 residues. The V end was cut by 6 bases, the J end by 0 bases, with 9 bases between. Germline V lookup: CDR1 MDHEN, CDR2 SYDVKM.

The table lists this clonotype with many counts. One junction end disagrees with the germline gene, perhaps due to a read error. V and J are TRBV10-1 and TRBJ2-2; D gene ambiguous. This CDR3 has 15 amino acids. The germline V gene encodes CDR1 WNHNN and CDR2 SYGVQD (reference sequence). CDR3 loop: CASSGSSQYTEELFF. The CDR3 nucleotides are TGCGCCAGCAGTGGGTCATCGCAGTACACCGAGGAGCTGTTTTTT.

This clonotype was detected many times. The V gene is TRBV6-5, the J gene TRBJ1-1, with D uncertain. Germline-derived CDR1 and CDR2 are MNHEY and SVGAGI. Deletions cut 6 bases from V and 6 bases from J, with 11 bases between. The CDR3 loop spans 12 amino acids. The CDR3 sequence is CASSTRGAEAFF. The CDR3 DNA reads as TGTGCCAGCAGCACGCGGGGTGCTGAAGCTTTCTTT.